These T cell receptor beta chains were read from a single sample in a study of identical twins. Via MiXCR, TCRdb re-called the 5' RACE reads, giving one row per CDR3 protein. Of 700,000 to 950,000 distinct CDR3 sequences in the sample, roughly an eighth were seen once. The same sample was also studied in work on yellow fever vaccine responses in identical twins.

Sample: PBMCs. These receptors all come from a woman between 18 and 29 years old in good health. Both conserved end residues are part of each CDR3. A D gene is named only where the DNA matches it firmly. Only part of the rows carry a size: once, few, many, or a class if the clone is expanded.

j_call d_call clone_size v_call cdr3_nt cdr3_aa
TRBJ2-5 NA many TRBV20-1 TGCAGTGCTAATAGTAGGCGACAGCCACAAGAGACCCAGTACTTC CSANSRRQPQETQYF
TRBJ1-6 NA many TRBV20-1 TGCAGTGCTAGAACAGGGCAGGAGGGTTCACCCCTCCACTTT CSARTGQEGSPLHF
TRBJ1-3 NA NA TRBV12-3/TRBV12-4 TGTGCCAGCAGTTTCCCCGGGACAAAGTCTGGAAACACCATATATTTT CASSFPGTKSGNTIYF
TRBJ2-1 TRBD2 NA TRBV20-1 TGCAGTGCTAGAAGACTAGCGGGAGTCCCCGGGGCGTTCTTC CSARRLAGVPGAFF
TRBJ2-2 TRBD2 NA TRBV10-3 TGTGCCATCAGGAGAGCGGGAGGAAAGGACACCGGGGAGCTGTTTTTT CAIRRAGGKDTGELFF
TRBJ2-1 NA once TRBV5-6 TGTGCCAGCAGCTTCCTAAGGGAGAATGAGCAGTTCTTC CASSFLRENEQFF
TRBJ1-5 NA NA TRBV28 TGTGCCAGCAGTTTAGTAGTAAGCAATCAGCCCCAGCATTTT CASSLVVSNQPQHF
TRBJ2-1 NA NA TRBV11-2 TGTGCCAGCCTACCATGGGGCGGGCCCCACAATGAGCAGTTCTTC CASLPWGGPHNEQFF
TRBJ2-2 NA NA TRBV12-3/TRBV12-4 TGTGCCAGCACCCAACTATACGGTGATACCGGGGAGCTGTTTTTT CASTQLYGDTGELFF
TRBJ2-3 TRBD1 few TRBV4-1 TGCGCCAGCAGCCATCCGGGACAGGGACGAGATACGCAGTATTTT CASSHPGQGRDTQYF
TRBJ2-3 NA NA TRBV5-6 TGTGCCAGCAGCCCGGGTGGCCGCACAGATACGCAGTATTTT CASSPGGRTDTQYF
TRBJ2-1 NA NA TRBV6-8 TGTGCCAGCAGTCACCACGGTCCCTTATGCCTTAACAGCTCCTACAATGAGCAGTTCTTC CASSHHGPLCLNSSYNEQFF
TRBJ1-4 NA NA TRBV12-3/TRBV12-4 TGTGCCAGCAGTTTAGCCGGGGCCAACGTAGAAAAACTGTTTTTT CASSLAGANVEKLFF
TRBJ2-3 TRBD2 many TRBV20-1 TGCAGTGCTAGAACCGGGACTAGCGTAATTCAAGATACGCAGTATTTT CSARTGTSVIQDTQYF
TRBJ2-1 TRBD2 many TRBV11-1 TGTTCCAGCAGCTTAGGTCAATTAGCGGGGGGAACCCCGCATGAGCAGTTCTTC CSSSLGQLAGGTPHEQFF
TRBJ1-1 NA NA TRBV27 TGTGCCAGCAGGACCACAGAGAACACTGAAGCTTTCTTT CASRTTENTEAFF
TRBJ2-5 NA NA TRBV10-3 TGTGCCATCAGTGAGTCCTCTAGCTGGGAGACCCAGTACTTC CAISESSSWETQYF
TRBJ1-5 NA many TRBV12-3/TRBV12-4 TGTGCCAGCAGAACGGAGGGATGGAACAATCAGCCCCAGCATTTT CASRTEGWNNQPQHF
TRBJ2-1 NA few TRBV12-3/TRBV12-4 TGTGCCAGCACCTCAGGGAGGATTAGCTCCTACAATGAGCAGTTCTTC CASTSGRISSYNEQFF
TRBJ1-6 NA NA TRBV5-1 TGCGCCAGCAGCTTGGGCCTACGGGCCGCCTATTCACCCCTCCACTTT CASSLGLRAAYSPLHF
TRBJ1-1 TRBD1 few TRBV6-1 TGTGCCAGCACCGGAATCAGGGGGAGATATAGCACTGAAGCTTTCTTT CASTGIRGRYSTEAFF
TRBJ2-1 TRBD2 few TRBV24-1 TGTGCCACCAGTGATCCCGCCGGGACTAGCGGGAGGTATGAGCAGTTCTTC CATSDPAGTSGRYEQFF
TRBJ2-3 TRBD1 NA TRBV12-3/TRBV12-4 TGTGCCAGCAAGAGGGGGCCGGCCACAGATACGCAGTATTTT CASKRGPATDTQYF
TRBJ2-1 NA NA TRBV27 TGTGCCAGCAGCACAAATTGGGGGTCCTACAATGAGCAGTTCTTC CASSTNWGSYNEQFF
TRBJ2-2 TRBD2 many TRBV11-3 TGTGCCAGCAACCCGGGACTACCGAACACCGGGGAGCTGTTTTTT CASNPGLPNTGELFF
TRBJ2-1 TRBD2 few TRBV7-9 TGTGCCAGCCCCGGGGGAGGGGAGCCCTACAATGAGCAGTTCTTC CASPGGGEPYNEQFF
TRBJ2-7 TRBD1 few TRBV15 TGTGCCACCAGCTCCCTCGGGACAGGGCAATACGAGCAGTACTTC CATSSLGTGQYEQYF
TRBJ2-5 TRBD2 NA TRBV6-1 TGTGCCAGCAGCCTGGGGGGACTAGAGAAAGAGACCCAGTACTTC CASSLGGLEKETQYF
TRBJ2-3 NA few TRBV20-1 TGCAGTGCTGCCTCGGCGAGCAGCACAGATACGCAGTATTTT CSAASASSTDTQYF
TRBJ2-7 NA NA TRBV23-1 TGCGCCAGCAGTCATACTGGGAAACACGTTTACGAGCAGTACTTC CASSHTGKHVYEQYF
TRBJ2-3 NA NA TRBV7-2 TGTGCCAGCAGACGGGACGCCGTAACAGATACGCAGTATTTT CASRRDAVTDTQYF
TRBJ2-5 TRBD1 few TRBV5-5 TGTGCCAGCAGCTATGGGACAGCCCGGGAGACCCAGTACTTC CASSYGTARETQYF
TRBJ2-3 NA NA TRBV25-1 TGTGCCAGCAGTGGGTGGGCGGGACGGACAGATACGCAGTATTTT CASSGWAGRTDTQYF
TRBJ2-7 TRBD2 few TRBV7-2 TGTGCCAGCAGCTCCGCGGCGGGAGGGCCATACGAGCAGTACTTC CASSSAAGGPYEQYF
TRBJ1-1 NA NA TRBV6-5 TGTGCCAGCAGTTACTCTGTTGGGGAAGACACTGAAGCTTTCTTT CASSYSVGEDTEAFF
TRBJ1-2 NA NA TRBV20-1 TGCAGTGCTAGGAGGGGCTCTGGCTACACCTTC CSARRGSGYTF
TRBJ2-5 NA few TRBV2 TGTGCCAGCAGTGACGAGACAGGCCCCAAAGAGACCCAGTACTTC CASSDETGPKETQYF
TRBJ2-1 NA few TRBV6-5 TGTGCCGGGGCAAAGAATGAGCAGTTCTTC CAGAKNEQFF
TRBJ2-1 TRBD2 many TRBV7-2 TGTGCCAGCAGCTTAGGGACTAGCGGATTCTTTCGGGAGCAGTTCTTC CASSLGTSGFFREQFF
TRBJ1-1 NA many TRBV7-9 TGTGCCAGCAGCTTGGGGGTTACTGAAGCTTTCTTT CASSLGVTEAFF
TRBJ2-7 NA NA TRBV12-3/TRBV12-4 TGTGCCAGCAGTTTAGTGGGAGGTGGGGCGTACGAGCAGTACTTC CASSLVGGGAYEQYF
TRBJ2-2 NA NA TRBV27 TGTGCCAGCAGTTTAAGGTTTCCGAACACCGGGGAGCTGTTTTTT CASSLRFPNTGELFF
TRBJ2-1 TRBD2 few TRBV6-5 TGTGCCAGCAGTTACGATCCTAGCGGAGAAAATGAGCAGTTCTTC CASSYDPSGENEQFF
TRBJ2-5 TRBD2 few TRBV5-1 TGCGCCAGCTGTAGCGGGGGGTACCAAGAGACCCAGTACTTC CASCSGGYQETQYF
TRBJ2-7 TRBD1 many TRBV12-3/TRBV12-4 TGTGCCAGCAGCCGGACAGGGCTTGGGGACGAGCAGTACTTC CASSRTGLGDEQYF
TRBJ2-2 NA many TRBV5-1 TGCGCCAGCAGCTTGGATTACACCGGGGAGCTGTTTTTT CASSLDYTGELFF
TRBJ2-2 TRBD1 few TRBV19 TGTGCCAGTAGCCCGACAGGGGCCGGCACCGGGGAGCTGTTTTTT CASSPTGAGTGELFF
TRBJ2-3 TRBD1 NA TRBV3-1 TGTGCCAGCAGCCGCGGGACAGGGGGCGCAGATACGCAGTATTTT CASSRGTGGADTQYF
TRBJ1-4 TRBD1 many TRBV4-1 TGCGCCAGCAGCCAAAAAACAGGGGGCGTGTTTGAAAAACTGTTTTTT CASSQKTGGVFEKLFF
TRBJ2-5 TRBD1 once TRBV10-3 TGTGCCATCAGCGTGGACAGGGGGGGCCAAGAGACCCAGTACTTC CAISVDRGGQETQYF
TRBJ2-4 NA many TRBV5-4 TGTGCCAGCAGCTTGGATCAGGGCAAAAACATTCAGTACTTC CASSLDQGKNIQYF
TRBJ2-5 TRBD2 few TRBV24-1 TGTGCCACCAGTGACGGGAGGGCCATCGAGGACGAGACCCAGTACTTC CATSDGRAIEDETQYF
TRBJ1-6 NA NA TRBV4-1 TGCGCCAGCAGCCAGAGGACCCAGGAGGATAATTCACCCCTCCACTTT CASSQRTQEDNSPLHF
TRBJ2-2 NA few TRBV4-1 TGCGCCAGCAGCCAAGTCGTTGCAGGGTCGTCCGGGGAGCTGTTTTTT CASSQVVAGSSGELFF
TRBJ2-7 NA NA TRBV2 TGTGCCAGCAGGGATACTAGAGTCACCTACGAGCAGTACTTC CASRDTRVTYEQYF
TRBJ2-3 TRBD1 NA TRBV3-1 TGTGCCAGCAGCCCTCCGAGGGGGCAGGGAGATACGCAGTATTTT CASSPPRGQGDTQYF
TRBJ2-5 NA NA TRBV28 TGTGCCAGCAGTTTATTTGCGGGTCAGCAAGAGACCCAGTACTTC CASSLFAGQQETQYF
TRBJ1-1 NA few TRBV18 TGTGCCAGCTCCACCCGAGGGGTTGAAGCTTTCTTT CASSTRGVEAFF
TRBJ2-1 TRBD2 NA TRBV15 TGTGCCACCAGCGGAGAGCGGGGGGGCCTATACAATGAGCAGTTCTTC CATSGERGGLYNEQFF